The present T cell receptor (beta chain) was sequenced within a study of blood T cells in healthy people across ages. J lost 7 bases, V lost 6 bases, and 12 bases had no gene match. The CDR3 contains 16 residues. CDR1 is MDHEN and CDR2 is SYDVKM in the germline V gene. Alongside a J-beta primer mix, a sample-barcoded 5' primer served in a second PCR lasting roughly 6 to 12 cycles. TCRdb fed the 5' RACE reads into MiXCR, producing one record per CDR3 protein. The profile shows some 640,000 distinct CDR3 sequences, about 30% of them singletons. This sequence joins TRBV28 and TRBJ1-5, with TRBD1 identical over 10 bases. The specimen sequenced was blood. This receptor was taken from a woman aged 80 or older in good health. The DNA of the CDR3 is TGTGCCAGCAGCCGGGACAGGGGCGACATTGGCCAGCCCCAGCATTTT. Translation: CASSRDRGDIGQPQHF. Filled out from reference TRBV28 and TRBJ1-5, the complete variable domain reads DVKVTQSSRYLVKRTGEKVFLECVQDMDHENMFWYRQDPGLGLRLIYFSYDVKMKEKGDIPEGYSVSREKKERFSLILESASTNQTSMYLCASSRDRGDIGQPQHFGDGTRLSIL.